Below, 23 T cell receptor beta chains from the same sample are listed, as sequenced in a study of shared clonotypes between healthy human individuals. TCRdb's table, derived via immunoSEQ multiplex PCR, lists solely in-frame clones and lacks some. This sample has 2 million to 2.5 million clones, with over 90% found just once. Sequenced input: naive CD4+ T cells from PBMCs. Subset defined: CD45RA+ positively selected. All receptors derive from a man aged 18 to 30 in good health. Some clones in this sample may be carry-over from other donors' samples.

The chain joins TRBV7-7 to TRBJ2-2; 10 bases are shared with TRBD2. V was clipped by 1 base and J by 1 base; unmatched bases: 0. Germline assignment: CDR1 SSHAT and CDR2 FNYEAQ (reference sequence). This CDR3 is 16 amino acids long. CDR3 protein: CASSLGTSGNTGELFF. CDR3 bases: TGTGCCAGCAGCTTAGGGACTAGCGGGAACACCGGGGAGCTGTTTTTT.

This chain connects TRBV20-1 to TRBJ2-7; D unclear. CDR3 length: 11 amino acids. The germline V gene encodes CDR1 DFQATT and CDR2 SNEGSKA (reference sequence). V dropped 5 bases and J dropped 9 bases, with 14 bases sitting between them. As DNA, the CDR3 is TGCAGTGCTCGCTTAGACGAGCGGCAGTACTTC. Translation: CSARLDERQYF.

As regards this clone: Within the sample, other DNA sequences also encode this same CDR3. The V and J genes are TRBV29-1 and TRBJ1-2; 9 nucleotides agree with TRBD1. This CDR3 is 11 amino acids long. From germline, CDR1 is SQVTM and CDR2 ANQGSEA. Trimming cost V 6 bases and J 5 bases; bases outside gene matches: 1. The DNA for the CDR3 is TGCAGCGTCGGGACAGGGTATGGCTACACCTTC. Protein: CSVGTGYGYTF.

The V gene is TRBV6-6, the J gene TRBJ1-2; D not certain. The CDR3 totals 14 residues. V was pared by 5 bases and J by 0 bases, with 10 bases between. In germline, CDR1 is MNHNY, CDR2 SVGAGI (reference sequence). The CDR3 reads CASSNGGTNYGYTF. In nucleotides, the CDR3 is TGTGCCAGCAGTAACGGCGGAACTAACTATGGCTACACCTTC.

The V and J genes are TRBV7-6 and TRBJ2-7; perhaps TRBD2 as D (5 bases). The germline CDR1 and CDR2 sequences are SGHVS and FNYEAQ. CDR3 size: 15 residues. The V gene lost 1 base and the J gene lost 6 bases, with 16 bases spanning the gap. The CDR3, as DNA: TGTGCCAGCAGCTTAGGAGGGTCATCATCGGGCGAGCAGTACTTC. It yields the protein CASSLGGSSSGEQYF.

This rearrangement joins TRBV30 to TRBJ1-6; D possibly corresponds to TRBD1 (6 bases). The germline V gene encodes CDR1 GTSNPN and CDR2 SVGIG (reference sequence). This CDR3 region has 15 residues. Trimming removed 3 bases from V and 4 bases from J, with 13 bases in between. The CDR3 coding sequence is TGTGCCTGGAGCGGGTATAGGGGGTATAATTCACCCCTCCACTTT. Its protein product is CAWSGYRGYNSPLHF.

This clone has a single count. This rearrangement joins TRBV7-2 to TRBJ1-2; D remains ambiguous. CDR3 length: 14 amino acids. The germline V gene encodes CDR1 SGHTA and CDR2 FQGNSA. V was pared by 3 bases and J by 6 bases, with 14 bases between. CDR3 in amino acids: CASSFYGGSNGYTF. CDR3 DNA sequence: TGTGCCAGCAGCTTTTATGGTGGATCAAATGGCTACACCTTC.

This chain connects TRBV7-6 to TRBJ2-7; 7 nucleotides match TRBD1. The CDR3 runs to 14 residues. Germline-derived CDR1 and CDR2 are SGHVS and FNYEAQ. Trimming at V came to 1 base and at J to 4 bases, leaving 4 bases not matched to a gene. The CDR3 bases are TGTGCCAGCAGCTTAGAGAGGGGGCCGTACGAGCAGTACTTC. Protein product: CASSLERGPYEQYF.

The CDR3 sequence: CASSFGSLTNEKLFF. CDR3 bases: TGTGCCAGCAGTTTCGGGAGCTTAACTAATGAAAAACTGTTTTTT. This rearrangement joins TRBV28 to TRBJ1-4, with D hard to call. From germline, CDR1 is MDHEN and CDR2 SYDVKM. V was pared by 3 bases and J by 1 base, with 9 bases between. The CDR3 runs 15 residues.

The V and J genes are TRBV15 and TRBJ2-5, with D perhaps TRBD1 or TRBD2 (6 bases each). This CDR3 comprises 15 residues. V was cut by 5 bases and J by 5 bases, with 18 bases left in between. Germline V gene data show CDR1 as LNHNV and CDR2 as YYDKDF (reference sequence). The chain's CDR3 is CATSGVWGAGETQYF. CDR3 nucleotide sequence: TGTGCCACCAGCGGAGTTTGGGGGGCCGGGGAGACCCAGTACTTC.

This clone was detected a few times. Different DNA sequences within this sample yield the same CDR3. The chain uses TRBV9 and TRBJ1-2; D ambiguous. Trimming removed 0 bases at V and 0 bases at J, with 6 bases between. This CDR3 comprises 14 residues. Germline V gene data show CDR1 as SGDLS and CDR2 as YYNGEE. The CDR3 spells CASSVGASNYGYTF. The CDR3 nucleotides read TGTGCCAGCAGCGTAGGAGCCTCTAACTATGGCTACACCTTC.

The chain joins TRBV6-4 to TRBJ2-5, with unresolved D. Between the trimmed V and J ends, which lost 2 bases and 5 bases, there was a span of 15 bases. Per the germline V gene, CDR1 is MRHNA and CDR2 is SNTAGT. CDR3 length equals 15 residues. CDR3 sequence (DNA): TGTGCCAGCAGTGACAGGAATCACAACACGGAGACCCAGTACTTC. The encoded protein is CASSDRNHNTETQYF.

The chain employs TRBV11-2 and TRBJ2-7; either TRBD1 or TRBD2 may fit D (7 bases each). V lost 3 bases and J lost 4, with 19 bases in between. The germline gives CDR1 SGHAT, CDR2 FQNNGV. The CDR3 is 16 residues long. The CDR3 is CASSLSPRGRGYEQYF. The CDR3 DNA is TGTGCCAGCAGCTTGTCTCCCAGGGGGAGGGGGTACGAGCAGTACTTC.

This clone was seen a single time. The chain employs TRBV29-1 and TRBJ1-2; possible D gene TRBD1, 5 bases. CDR1 and CDR2 from the germline V gene are SQVTM and ANQGSEA. The CDR3 is 13 amino acids. V was cut by 4 bases and J by 8 bases, with 17 bases left in between. The CDR3 loop reads CSVAHRDDGGYTF. The CDR3 DNA reads as TGCAGCGTTGCCCACCGGGACGATGGGGGCTACACCTTC.

This clone is a singleton in its sample. The V gene is TRBV5-1, the J gene TRBJ2-7, with D maybe TRBD2 (6 bases). The V gene's germline CDR1 is SGHRS and CDR2 YFSETQ. V gave up 4 bases and J gave up 5 bases, with 34 bases separating them. The CDR3 consists of 20 residues. The CDR3 here is CASSLVPRAGFESLLHEQYF. CDR3 DNA sequence: TGCGCCAGCAGCCTTGTTCCCCGTGCGGGATTTGAAAGTCTGCTGCACGAGCAGTACTTC.

Points on this clone: This specimen includes other DNA sequences encoding the same CDR3. V usage is TRBV18 and J usage is TRBJ2-1; D gene uncertain. The CDR3 consists of 14 residues. In germline, CDR1 is KGHSH, CDR2 LQKENI. Trimming took off 0 bases at V and 4 bases at J, with 7 bases between the two ends. CDR3: CASSPPLGYNEQFF. The CDR3 nucleotides read TGTGCCAGCTCACCACCGTTGGGGTACAATGAGCAGTTCTTC.

This chain connects TRBV6-1 to TRBJ2-2, with a tentative D call TRBD1 (5 bases). The ends were cut back, 6 bases at V and 0 bases at J, with 11 bases in the middle. The germline gives CDR1 MNHNS, CDR2 SASEGT. This CDR3 contains 15 residues. Here the CDR3 reads CASRDRPTNTGELFF. The CDR3 DNA sequence: TGTGCCAGCAGAGACAGACCGACGAACACCGGGGAGCTGTTTTTT.

The rearrangement links TRBV7-3 to TRBJ2-2, with no clear D. Germline V gene lookup returns CDR1 SGHTA and CDR2 FQGTGA. The CDR3 has 15 amino acids. V was shortened by 2 bases and J by 2 bases, with 9 bases between the two germline ends. CDR3: CASSLGLGNTGELFF. The CDR3 bases are TGTGCCAGCAGCTTAGGGCTAGGAAACACCGGGGAGCTGTTTTTT.

As for this clone: Other nucleotide sequences in the sample specify the same CDR3. The chain combines TRBV28 with TRBJ1-1; a weak D match, TRBD1 (5 bases). The CDR3 has 14 residues. Trimming removed 2 bases at V and 4 bases at J, with 11 bases between. The germline gives CDR1 MDHEN, CDR2 SYDVKM. The CDR3 here is CASSLQGGTTEAFF. CDR3 bases: TGTGCCAGCAGTTTACAGGGTGGTACCACTGAAGCTTTCTTT.

The chain employs TRBV7-9 and TRBJ2-2, with D unresolved. CDR1 SEHNR and CDR2 FQNEAQ come from the germline V gene (reference sequence). The CDR3 loop spans 13 amino acids. The V end was cut by 1 base, the J end by 6 bases, with 6 bases between. CDR3 DNA: TGTGCCAGCAGCTTAGGTGTCGCCGGGGAGCTGTTTTTT. This gives the protein CASSLGVAGELFF.

V gene TRBV7-8 combines with J gene TRBJ1-2; D unresolved. Deletions cut 1 base from V and 8 bases from J, with 8 bases between. The length of the CDR3 is 12 residues. Germline V gene lookup returns CDR1 SGHVS and CDR2 FQNEAQ. In DNA form, the CDR3 reads TGTGCCAGCAGCTTAGAACAACGCGGCTACACCTTC. Its translation: CASSLEQRGYTF. Supplemented by reference TRBV7-8 and TRBJ1-2, the full variable domain reads GAGVSQSPRYKVAKRGQDVALRCDPISGHVSLFWYQQALGQGPEFLTYFQNEAQLDKSGLPSDRFFAERPEGSVSTLKIQRTQQEDSAVYLCASSLEQRGYTFGSGTRLTVV.

The CDR3 loop is CASTTEGNQPQHF. CDR3 bases: TGTGCCAGTACGACAGAGGGAAATCAGCCCCAGCATTTT. This sequence joins TRBV6-1 and TRBJ1-5; TRBD1 might be the D (5 bases). The CDR3 length is 13 residues. The germline gives CDR1 MNHNS, CDR2 SASEGT. Trimming cost V 9 bases and J 4 bases, with 13 bases left between them.

V is TRBV5-6 and J is TRBJ2-7, with TRBD1 matching 11 bases. This CDR3 has 13 residues. Trimming cost V 8 bases and J 6 bases; bases outside gene matches: 7. Per the germline V gene, CDR1 is SGHDT and CDR2 is YYEEEE. CDR3 loop: CARSRDRGSEQYF. CDR3 DNA sequence: TGTGCCAGATCCCGGGACAGGGGGAGCGAGCAGTACTTC.